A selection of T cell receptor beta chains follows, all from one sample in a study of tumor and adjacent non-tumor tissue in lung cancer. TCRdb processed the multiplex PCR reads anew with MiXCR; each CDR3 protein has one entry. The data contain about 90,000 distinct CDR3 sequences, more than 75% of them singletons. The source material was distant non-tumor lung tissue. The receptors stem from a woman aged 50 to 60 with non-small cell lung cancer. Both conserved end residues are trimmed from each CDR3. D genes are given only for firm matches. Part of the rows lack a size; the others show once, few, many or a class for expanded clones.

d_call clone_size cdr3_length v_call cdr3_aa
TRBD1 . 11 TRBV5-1 ASGTGGSDTQY
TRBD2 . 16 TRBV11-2 TSNLGTSSGGGINEQF
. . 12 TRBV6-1 ASIRVGGDYGYT
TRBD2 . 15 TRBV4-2 VSSQVPSGSVGATQY
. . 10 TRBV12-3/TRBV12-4 ASSSSKETQY
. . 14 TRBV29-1 SDEGSPTALDAEAF
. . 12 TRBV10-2 ASSEAWMNTEVF
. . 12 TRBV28 ASILRPLNTEAF
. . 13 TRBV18 ASSPPGNSNYGYT
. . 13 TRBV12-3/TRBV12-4 VSSIPGRRSNEQF
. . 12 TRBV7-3 ASSPTSGTDTQY
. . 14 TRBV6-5 ARSYSGRGGFYEQY
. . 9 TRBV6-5 AGNTVGKAF
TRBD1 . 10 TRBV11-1 ASSSTGQDQY
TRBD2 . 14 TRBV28 ATGLAGELTRNIQY
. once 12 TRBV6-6 ASITQDFPYEQY
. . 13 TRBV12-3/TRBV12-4 ANSLGAVEGAPIY
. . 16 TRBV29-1 SVEDEGTGTSFPGELL
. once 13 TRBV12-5 ASGTGRVSYNERF
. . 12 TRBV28 ASSFGWGRDEQY
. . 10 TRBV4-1 ARSQVGYGQY
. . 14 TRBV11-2 ANSFPRLVLTDTRY
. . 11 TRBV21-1 ASSKCEVIEQY
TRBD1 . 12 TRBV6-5 ASAGGDSYNELF
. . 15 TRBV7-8 ASSLVKMETGQYDYI
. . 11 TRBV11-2 ASILESKAQQH
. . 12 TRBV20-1 SLRDWRNYNEQF
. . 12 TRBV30 ARSGAGGHTGAF
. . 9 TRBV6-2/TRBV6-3 ASSYRNEQY
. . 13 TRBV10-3 AIGGGRDGDTEAL
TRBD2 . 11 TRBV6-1 ASSVTRGEIKY
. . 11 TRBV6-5 ASSLRQYYEQY
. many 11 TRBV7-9 ASSLGTGDTQY
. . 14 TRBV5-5 ISRYSIFDRAYEQY
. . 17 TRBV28 ASTPSTGTPSSGANVLT
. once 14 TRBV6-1 ATAGGTGVAYNKQF
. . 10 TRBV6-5 ACSIGSHVQY
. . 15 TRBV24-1 ATSDLHSKTGNLPQH
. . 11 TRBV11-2 VSSLRQGAEAF
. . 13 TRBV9 PSSKGTQQQETQY
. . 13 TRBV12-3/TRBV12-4 ASSLTAGYAGELF
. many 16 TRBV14 ASSQVGGRTNSTDTQY
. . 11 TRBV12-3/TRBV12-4 ASSLVSGDEQL
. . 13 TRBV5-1 ASRMAGAEYNEQF
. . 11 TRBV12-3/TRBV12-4 PSRPHDHYEQY
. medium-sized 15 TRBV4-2 ASTLKGLSSSYNEQF